This entry concerns a single TCR beta chain. Its antigen is not identified. Clones were sequenced by immunoSEQ multiplex PCR, and TCRdb holds only the in-frame ones, with some missing. In the table there are more than 40,000 clones, about 86% of which are singletons. This entry is derived from a study of T cells in localized non-small cell lung cancer. The study's findings and limits: For the top 100 tumor clones, a median roughly 56 also appeared in adjacent lung. It remains possible that heterogeneity exists, since only one tumor region was sequenced. Uninvolved neighboring lung showed the greatest T cell clonality, exceeding tumor. Patients showing higher blood T cell density tended to see longer overall survival.

This CDR3 is 16 amino acids long. V gave up 5 bases and J gave up 5 bases; unmatched junction bases: 13. CDR1 is SGHVS and CDR2 is FQNEAQ in the germline V gene. The chain recombines TRBV7-8 with TRBJ1-2; 8 bases align to TRBD1. This TCR derives from a man aged 35 to 69 with stage II lung adenocarcinoma. The sample consisted of PBMCs, taken before any cancer treatment. CDR3 sequence reads: CASSPGPRDRLYGYTF. The CDR3 DNA follows: TGTGCCAGCAGCCCGGGCCCTCGGGACAGGCTTTATGGCTACACCTTC.